A single sample gave rise to the 24 T cell receptor beta chains below, sequenced in a study of T cell changes during pregnancy in multiple sclerosis. Using immunoSEQ multiplex PCR, the repertoire was profiled, and TCRdb retains in-frame clones only, with some absent. Seen here are tens of thousands of clones, about 91% observed once, and the top ten hold roughly 0.44%. Specimen: CD4+ T cells from peripheral blood mononuclear cells, collected after pregnancy. These receptors were taken from a female donor with multiple sclerosis, enrolled in a pregnancy study.

The chain has TRBV5-1 and TRBJ1-2, with unresolved D. The CDR3 is 15 amino acids. Trimming took 6 bases from V and 3 from J, leaving 18 bases between them. Looked up from germline, CDR1 is SGHRS and CDR2 is YFSETQ. The CDR3 sequence is CASTPSQRADYGYTF. In DNA, the CDR3 is TGCGCCAGCACCCCTTCGCAGCGGGCCGACTATGGCTACACCTTC.

The chain uses TRBV7-9 and TRBJ2-1, with a tentative D call TRBD1 (5 bases). The CDR3 is 13 amino acids. The V end was cut by 1 base, the J end by 4 bases, with 5 bases between. The V gene's germline CDR1 is SEHNR and CDR2 FQNEAQ (reference sequence). CDR3 amino acids: CASSLGQYNEQFF. CDR3 coding DNA: TGTGCCAGCAGCTTAGGACAGTACAATGAGCAGTTCTTC. Looking up the rest from reference TRBV7-9 and TRBJ2-1 gives the full variable domain: DTGVSQNPRHKITKRGQNVTFRCDPISEHNRLYWYRQTLGQGPEFLTYFQNEAQLEKSRLLSDRFSAERPKGSFSTLEIQRTEQGDSAMYLCASSLGQYNEQFFGPGTRLTVL.

This clone was seen a handful of times. The J gene is TRBJ2-7, the V gene TRBV19; a weak D match, TRBD1 (6 bases). CDR1 LNHDA and CDR2 SQIVND come from the germline V gene (reference sequence). V was pared by 5 bases and J by 4 bases, with 12 bases between. CDR3 length: 13 amino acids. CDR3 sequence: CASSPQGWYEQYF. The CDR3, as DNA: TGTGCCAGTAGTCCACAGGGATGGTACGAGCAGTACTTC.

J is TRBJ2-3 and V is TRBV7-2; 7 bases fit TRBD2. This CDR3 comprises 14 residues. CDR1 and CDR2 (germline): SGHTA, FQGNSA. Trimming took 8 bases from V and 0 from J; bases not matched to a gene: 5. CDR3 DNA: TGTGCCAGCGTCCCGCGGGGGAGCACAGATACGCAGTATTTT. Translation: CASVPRGSTDTQYF.

The J gene is TRBJ2-1, the V gene TRBV5-1; 9 bases map to TRBD2. The CDR3 contains 16 residues. V lost 4 bases to trimming and J lost 5 bases; unmatched junction nucleotides: 10. Looked up from germline, CDR1 is SGHRS and CDR2 is YFSETQ. The CDR3 DNA reads TGCGCCAGCAGCATGGCCCTAGCGGGACCCAACAATGAGCAGTTCTTC. Protein: CASSMALAGPNNEQFF.

This chain uses TRBV9 with TRBJ2-3, with TRBD2 as a possible D gene (5 bases). The CDR3 is 15 residues long. V lost 1 base, J lost 2 bases, and 11 bases lay in between. Germline V gene sequence: CDR1 SGDLS, CDR2 YYNGEE. CDR3: CASSVSPSPTDTQYF. The CDR3, as DNA: TGTGCCAGCAGCGTATCCCCTAGCCCCACAGATACGCAGTATTTT. Full variable domain (missing parts from reference TRBV9 and TRBJ2-3): DSGVTQTPKHLITATGQRVTLRCSPRSGDLSVYWYQQSLDQGLQFLIQYYNGEERAKGNILERFSAQQFPDLHSELNLSSLELGDSALYFCASSVSPSPTDTQYFGPGTRLTVL.

The gene calls are TRBV7-2 and TRBJ1-5; D unresolved. Germline loops: CDR1 SGHTA, CDR2 FQGNSA. The CDR3 covers 15 residues. Between the trimmed V and J ends, which lost 1 base and 1 base, there was a span of 8 bases. CDR3 residues: CASSLVGGSNQPQHF. CDR3 bases: TGTGCCAGCAGCTTAGTGGGAGGGAGCAATCAGCCCCAGCATTTT.

The rearrangement links TRBV6-5 to TRBJ1-1; D call uncertain. Trimming pared 0 bases from V and 4 bases from J, leaving 6 bases between. CDR3 length equals 13 residues. CDR1 and CDR2 from the germline V gene are MNHEY and SVGAGI. CDR3 region: CASSYSEGTEAFF. The CDR3 coding sequence is TGTGCCAGCAGTTACTCGGAGGGCACTGAAGCTTTCTTT.

The V and J genes are TRBV5-1 and TRBJ2-2; TRBD2 agrees at 8 bases. V shed 4 bases and J 0 bases; nucleotides not matched to a gene: 5. The CDR3 sequence is 16 residues long. Germline CDR1 and CDR2: SGHRS and YFSETQ. The CDR3 DNA sequence: TGCGCCAGCAGCCATAGGACTAGCTCGAACACCGGGGAGCTGTTTTTT. Its translation is CASSHRTSSNTGELFF. Full variable domain (rest looked up from reference TRBV5-1 and TRBJ2-2): KAGVTQTPRYLIKTRGQQVTLSCSPISGHRSVSWYQQTPGQGLQFLFEYFSETQRNKGNFPGRFSGRQFSNSRSEMNVSTLELGDSALYLCASSHRTSSNTGELFFGEGSRLTVL.

The V gene is TRBV11-2, the J gene TRBJ1-1; tentatively, D is TRBD1 (5 bases). The V gene's germline CDR1 is SGHAT and CDR2 FQNNGV. The CDR3 loop spans 13 amino acids. Trimming left V 4 bases short and J 6 bases short, with 12 bases between. The CDR3 here is CASSSRARPEAFF. The CDR3 DNA sequence: TGTGCCAGCAGCTCCAGGGCCAGACCTGAAGCTTTCTTT.

The chain employs TRBV2 and TRBJ2-7; D is ambiguous. This CDR3 contains 14 residues. Germline V CDR1 and CDR2: SNHLY, FYNNEI. The V gene lost 5 bases and the J gene lost 1 base, with 12 bases spanning the gap. CDR3 in DNA: TGTGCCAGCAGTTCGTTGGCGGATTCCTACGAGCAGTACTTC. As protein: CASSSLADSYEQYF. Looking up the rest from reference TRBV2 and TRBJ2-7 gives the full variable domain: EPEVTQTPSHQVTQMGQEVILRCVPISNHLYFYWYRQILGQKVEFLVSFYNNEISEKSEIFDDQFSVERPDGSNFTLKIRSTKLEDSAMYFCASSSLADSYEQYFGPGTRLTVT.

This sequence joins TRBV19 and TRBJ1-5, with unresolved D. CDR3 length: 15 residues. Germline-derived CDR1 and CDR2 are LNHDA and SQIVND (reference sequence). The V gene lost 7 bases and the J gene lost 0 bases, with 13 bases spanning the gap. CDR3 nucleotides: TGTGCCAGTACCCCTATGATCCGTAGCAATCAGCCCCAGCATTTT. As protein: CASTPMIRSNQPQHF.

The chain joins TRBV4-2 to TRBJ2-3, with 10 bases identical to TRBD2. The CDR3 is made up of 16 amino acids. The trim removed 1 base at V and 3 bases at J, leaving 4 bases unmatched. From germline, CDR1 is LGHNA and CDR2 YNFKEQ. CDR3 amino acids: CASSQGAGGPTDTQYF. In DNA, the CDR3 is TGTGCCAGCAGCCAAGGAGCGGGGGGGCCAACAGATACGCAGTATTTT.

The J gene is TRBJ1-4, the V gene TRBV5-4; weak D call: TRBD1 (5 bases). The CDR3 extends over 16 amino acids. CDR1 and CDR2 from the germline V gene are SGHNT and YYREEE (reference sequence). Between the trimmed V and J ends, which lost 4 bases and 8 bases, there was a span of 21 bases. CDR3 protein: CASSMDAGRTKEKLFF. The CDR3 DNA follows: TGTGCCAGCAGCATGGATGCGGGACGTACGAAGGAAAAACTGTTTTTT. Full variable domain (outside the CDR3, taken from reference TRBV5-4 and TRBJ1-4): ETGVTQSPTHLIKTRGQQVTLRCSSQSGHNTVSWYQQALGQGPQFIFQYYREEENGRGNFPPRFSGLQFPNYSSELNVNALELDDSALYLCASSMDAGRTKEKLFFGSGTQLSVL.

The chain couples TRBV6-1 to TRBJ1-4, with TRBD1 matching 8 bases. Germline CDR1 and CDR2: MNHNS and SASEGT. The CDR3 is made up of 13 amino acids. After removal of 8 bases from V and 10 bases from J, the junction contained 9 bases not matched to a gene. CDR3 nucleotide sequence: TGTGCCAGCCAGACAGGGGAGGATGGAAAACTGTTTTTT. This codes for CASQTGEDGKLFF.

This chain links TRBV5-4 with TRBJ2-7; maybe TRBD1 (6 bases). Germline V gives CDR1 SGHNT, CDR2 YYREEE (reference sequence). The CDR3 runs 14 residues. The V end was cut by 2 bases, the J end by 2 bases, with 11 bases between. CDR3 sequence reads: CASSFRDTPYEQYF. CDR3 nucleotides: TGTGCCAGCAGCTTCCGGGACACCCCCTACGAGCAGTACTTC.

This chain uses TRBV18 with TRBJ2-1, with 9 bases fitting TRBD1. V gave up 6 bases and J gave up 5 bases; unmatched junction bases: 8. The germline gives CDR1 KGHSH, CDR2 LQKENI. The CDR3 has 15 residues. The DNA for the CDR3 is TGTGCCAGCTCTCCCGACAGGGGGGGGGACAATGAGCAGTTCTTC. Encoded protein: CASSPDRGGDNEQFF. Based on the CDR3 plus reference TRBV18 and TRBJ2-1, the full variable domain is NAGVMQNPRHLVRRRGQEARLRCSPMKGHSHVYWYRQLPEEGLKFMVYLQKENIIDESGMPKERFSAEFPKEGPSILRIQQVVRGDSAAYFCASSPDRGGDNEQFFGPGTRLTVL.

The chain has TRBV18 and TRBJ2-1, with 9 bases identical to TRBD1. CDR3 length: 16 amino acids. Trimming at V came to 2 bases and at J to 7 bases, leaving 9 bases not matched to a gene. Germline CDR1 and CDR2: KGHSH and LQKENI. As DNA, the CDR3 is TGTGCCAGCTCACCAGGTCGGACAGGGGACAGAAATGAGCAGTTCTTC. This gives the protein CASSPGRTGDRNEQFF.

This chain joins TRBV19 and TRBJ2-7, with TRBD2 identical over 14 bases. The CDR3 runs 15 residues. After removal of 3 bases from V and 5 bases from J, the junction contained 3 bases not matched to a gene. Germline V gives CDR1 LNHDA, CDR2 SQIVND (reference sequence). The CDR3 loop is CASSMTSGREDEQYF. The CDR3 DNA reads TGTGCCAGTAGTATGACTAGCGGGAGGGAGGACGAGCAGTACTTC.

The chain is built from TRBV19 and TRBJ1-5, with 9 bases fitting TRBD1. CDR1 is LNHDA and CDR2 is SQIVND in the germline V gene (reference sequence). V lost 3 bases, J lost 1 base, and 10 bases stayed unmatched. The CDR3 sequence is 18 residues long. Written as DNA, the CDR3 is TGTGCCAGTAGTATCCTTACAGGGGGCACGAGAAGCAATCAGCCCCAGCATTTT. Amino acid sequence: CASSILTGGTRSNQPQHF.

The V gene is TRBV28, the J gene TRBJ2-5, with D tentatively TRBD2 (5 bases). The germline V gene has CDR1 MDHEN and CDR2 SYDVKM. The CDR3 spans 15 residues. Trimming left V 5 bases short and J 4 bases short, with 17 bases between. Written as DNA, the CDR3 is TGTGCCAGCAGTCCAATAGACCGCGGGCCAGAGACCCAGTACTTC. The encoded protein is CASSPIDRGPETQYF.

The chain joins TRBV21-1 to TRBJ2-5; the D segment call TRBD1 is taken from the table without a DNA check. TRBV21-1 is reported as a pseudogene. The CDR3 sequence is 16 residues long. The CDR3: CASSSQWTGGRETQYF. The CDR3 DNA is TGTGCCAGCAGCAGTCAATGGACAGGGGGCAGGGAGACCCAGTACTTC.

The J gene is TRBJ2-3, the V gene TRBV13; TRBD1 agrees at 7 bases. The trim removed 2 bases at V and 2 bases at J, leaving 4 bases unmatched. Germline CDR1 and CDR2: PRHDT and FYEKMQ (reference sequence). The CDR3 spans 15 residues. The CDR3 loop reads CASSLTGVYTDTQYF. DNA for the CDR3: TGTGCCAGCAGCTTAACAGGGGTTTACACAGATACGCAGTATTTT.

The chain carries TRBV27 and TRBJ1-6; the D is unclear. V dropped 3 bases and J dropped 6 bases, with 12 bases sitting between them. The CDR3 is 15 residues long. Germline V gives CDR1 MNHEY, CDR2 SMNVEV (reference sequence). The CDR3 is CASSFGAFFNSPLHF. The CDR3 DNA reads as TGTGCCAGCAGTTTCGGTGCGTTCTTTAATTCACCCCTCCACTTT.